Below, 27 T cell receptor beta chains from the same sample are listed, as sequenced in a study of T cell changes during pregnancy in multiple sclerosis. TCRdb keeps only in-frame clones here, not all; method: immunoSEQ multiplex PCR. The table lists 21,000 or so clones, around 90% of them singletons. The material was CD8+ T cells from peripheral blood mononuclear cells, obtained in the second trimester of pregnancy. These receptors were obtained from a female donor in good health, enrolled as a control in a pregnancy study.

The rearrangement links TRBV15 to TRBJ2-7; a possible D gene is TRBD2 (6 bases). CDR1 and CDR2 (germline): LNHNV, YYDKDF (reference sequence). The CDR3 is made up of 21 amino acids. Trimming removed 0 bases at V and 1 base at J, with 28 bases between. CDR3 in DNA: TGTGCCACCAGCAGAGAGTCGCATATCATCGGACGGGGGTTAGAGTCCTACGAGCAGTACTTC. It specifies CATSRESHIIGRGLESYEQYF. Together with reference TRBV15 and TRBJ2-7, the CDR3 gives the full variable domain: DAMVIQNPRYQVTQFGKPVTLSCSQTLNHNVMYWYQQKSSQAPKLLFHYYDKDFNNEADTPDNFQSRRPNTSFCFLDIRSPGLGDTAMYLCATSRESHIIGRGLESYEQYFGPGTRLTVT.

This chain uses TRBV4-1 with TRBJ1-1, with D uncertain. Trimming removed 1 base at V and 3 bases at J, with 9 bases between. The CDR3 length is 14 residues. Germline CDR1 reads MGHRA; CDR2 reads YSYEKL. This CDR3 is CASSQGGEYTEAFF. CDR3 in DNA: TGCGCCAGCAGCCAAGGAGGCGAATACACTGAAGCTTTCTTT.

The rearrangement links TRBV11-2 to TRBJ1-1; 7 bases line up with TRBD1. This CDR3 comprises 16 residues. Germline V gives CDR1 SGHAT, CDR2 FQNNGV. The junction had 6 bases not matched to a gene; V was cut back by 1 base and J by 1 base. In DNA, the CDR3 is TGTGCCAGCAGCTTAGGGTATACAGGGGAGAACACTGAAGCTTTCTTT. Residues: CASSLGYTGENTEAFF.

This sequence joins TRBV2 and TRBJ2-5, with D possibly TRBD2 on 5 matching bases. V was cut by 2 bases and J by 2 bases, with 12 bases left in between. The CDR3 totals 15 residues. Germline V gene sequence: CDR1 SNHLY, CDR2 FYNNEI. CDR3 loop: CASSEFGLEQETQYF. The DNA for the CDR3 is TGTGCCAGCAGTGAATTTGGACTCGAACAAGAGACCCAGTACTTC.

The V call is TRBV10-3, the J call TRBJ2-2; tentatively, D is TRBD2 (6 bases). The CDR3 runs to 16 residues. V was shortened by 0 bases and J by 0 bases, with 8 bases between the two germline ends. Germline values: CDR1 ENHRY, CDR2 SYGVKD. Here the CDR3 DNA reads TGTGCCATCAGTGAGTCGAGGGACTCGAACACCGGGGAGCTGTTTTTT. Encoded protein: CAISESRDSNTGELFF.

The CDR3 loop is CASSSRTGANYGYTF. The CDR3 nucleotides are TGTGCCAGCAGCTCCCGGACAGGGGCTAACTATGGCTACACCTTC. This rearrangement joins TRBV7-2 to TRBJ1-2, with 9 nucleotides matching TRBD1. Germline CDR1 is SGHTA and CDR2 is FQGNSA. V trimming: 4 bases; J trimming: 0 bases; junction bases outside the gene matches: 3. The CDR3 contains 15 residues.

The chain carries TRBV15 and TRBJ2-7; TRBD2 agrees at 9 bases. The CDR3 spans 13 residues. Germline trimming cut 9 bases from V and 3 bases from J; bases unmatched to any gene: 6. The germline V gene encodes CDR1 LNHNV and CDR2 YYDKDF (reference sequence). DNA of the CDR3: TGTGCCACAGGGAGCGGGAGGTACTACGAGCAGTACTTC. Translation: CATGSGRYYEQYF.

The V gene is TRBV28, the J gene TRBJ2-1; 8 nucleotides agree with TRBD2. The germline V gene has CDR1 MDHEN and CDR2 SYDVKM. V was clipped by 4 bases and J by 6 bases; unmatched bases: 11. This CDR3 contains 16 residues. The CDR3 here is CASSSGEVAGSNEQFF. The DNA of the CDR3 is TGTGCCAGCAGTTCCGGGGAGGTAGCGGGATCCAATGAGCAGTTCTTC.

Of note for this clone: At one boundary the junction diverges from the germline segment, which might be a read error. The rearrangement joins TRBV25-1 to TRBJ2-2; TRBD2 is a possible D gene (6 bases). Germline V lookup: CDR1 MGHDK, CDR2 SYGVNS. This CDR3 contains 13 residues. The CDR3 loop is CASSTRDSGEPFF. CDR3 bases: TGTGCCAGCAGTACCCGGGACTCCGGGGAGCCGTTTTTT.

The chain uses TRBV27 and TRBJ2-1, with 9 bases aligning to TRBD2. The CDR3 sequence is 15 residues long. Germline V gene data show CDR1 as MNHEY and CDR2 as SMNVEV (reference sequence). J was trimmed by 7 bases and V by 5 bases; bases with no gene match: 9. This CDR3 reads CASSPETSGRNEQFF. The CDR3 coding sequence is TGTGCCAGCAGTCCCGAGACTAGCGGCAGGAATGAGCAGTTCTTC.

V is TRBV7-9 and J is TRBJ1-1; the match to TRBD1 covers 7 bases. The CDR3 covers 12 residues. Losses at the gene ends were 1 base for V and 11 bases for J; bases not matched to a gene: 4. CDR1 is SEHNR and CDR2 is FQNEAQ in the germline V gene (reference sequence). The CDR3: CASSLGDRAAFF. The CDR3 DNA reads TGTGCCAGCAGCTTAGGTGACAGGGCCGCTTTCTTT.

The chain has TRBV5-4 and TRBJ2-7; D call uncertain. V was trimmed by 0 bases and J by 6 bases, leaving 7 bases between them. The CDR3 sequence is 12 residues long. Per the germline V gene, CDR1 is SGHNT and CDR2 is YYREEE (reference sequence). The CDR3 loop reads CASSLDRVEQYF. The DNA for the CDR3 is TGTGCCAGCAGCTTGGACAGAGTCGAGCAGTACTTC. Full variable domain (outside the CDR3, taken from reference TRBV5-4 and TRBJ2-7): ETGVTQSPTHLIKTRGQQVTLRCSSQSGHNTVSWYQQALGQGPQFIFQYYREEENGRGNFPPRFSGLQFPNYSSELNVNALELDDSALYLCASSLDRVEQYFGPGTRLTVT.

The rearrangement uses TRBV27 and TRBJ2-1, with 7 positions matching TRBD2. Germline V gene lookup returns CDR1 MNHEY and CDR2 SMNVEV (reference sequence). CDR3 length equals 17 residues. V shed 2 bases, J shed 7 bases, and the junction held 14 bases outside the gene matches. The CDR3 spells CASSLAPREWGGNEQFF. The CDR3, as DNA: TGTGCCAGCAGTTTAGCCCCCCGGGAGTGGGGGGGGAATGAGCAGTTCTTC.

CDR3 nucleotide sequence: TGTGCCAGCAGCGTAAGCGGGACAGGGAGAACTGAAGCTTTCTTT. This codes for CASSVSGTGRTEAFF. This chain connects TRBV9 to TRBJ1-1, with 9 bases matching TRBD1. J lost 5 bases, V lost 1 base, and 6 bases had no gene match. CDR3 length: 15 residues. Germline V CDR1 and CDR2: SGDLS, YYNGEE.

The rearrangement links TRBV10-3 to TRBJ1-1; D remains unclear. Germline values: CDR1 ENHRY, CDR2 SYGVKD. V gave up 6 bases and J gave up 5 bases, with 19 bases separating them. The CDR3 totals 15 residues. The chain's CDR3 is CAISPAGGRRTEAFF. The CDR3 DNA sequence: TGTGCCATCAGCCCCGCAGGAGGGAGAAGGACTGAAGCTTTCTTT.

The CDR3 region has the DNA TGTGCCAGTAAAGGGGGCATTGAGCAGTTCTTC. The encoded protein is CASKGGIEQFF. The V and J genes are TRBV19 and TRBJ2-1; 7 positions match TRBD1. The CDR3 covers 11 residues. V lost 7 bases to trimming and J lost 9 bases; unmatched junction nucleotides: 3. The germline V gene has CDR1 LNHDA and CDR2 SQIVND (reference sequence).

The rearrangement uses TRBV12-5 and TRBJ2-2, with 9 bases lining up with TRBD2. The junction had 7 bases not matched to a gene; V was cut back by 1 base and J by 4 bases. The CDR3 has 17 residues. Per the germline V gene, CDR1 is LGHNT and CDR2 is FRNRAP. The CDR3 DNA follows: TGTGCTAGTGGTTTGGCAATAGCGGGAGTCCGCACCGGGGAGCTGTTTTTT. This translates into CASGLAIAGVRTGELFF.

The chain carries TRBV9 and TRBJ1-2; D uncertain. The CDR3 totals 15 residues. The germline V and J ends were trimmed by 3 bases and 0 bases, with 12 bases remaining between them. Germline V CDR1 and CDR2: SGDLS, YYNGEE. CDR3 amino acids: CASSGYRAANYGYTF. CDR3 sequence (DNA): TGTGCCAGCAGCGGATACAGAGCAGCTAACTATGGCTACACCTTC.

V is TRBV19 and J is TRBJ1-6, with 7 bases lining up with TRBD1. This CDR3 is 14 amino acids long. Germline CDR1 reads LNHDA; CDR2 reads SQIVND (reference sequence). Trimming removed 5 bases from V and 9 bases from J; junction bases left unmatched: 7. The CDR3 spells CASSYETGFSPLHF. The CDR3 bases are TGTGCCAGTAGTTACGAGACAGGGTTTTCACCCCTCCACTTT.

The chain has TRBV7-9 and TRBJ2-5; D remains unclear. The germline V and J ends were trimmed by 1 base and 4 bases, with 10 bases remaining between them. The length of the CDR3 is 14 residues. Germline V gene sequence: CDR1 SEHNR, CDR2 FQNEAQ (reference sequence). The chain's CDR3 is CASSLVTARETQYF. The CDR3 nucleotides read TGTGCCAGCAGCTTAGTCACAGCTCGAGAGACCCAGTACTTC.

The V call is TRBV6-1, the J call TRBJ2-3, with 7 bases matching TRBD2. The V gene's germline CDR1 is MNHNS and CDR2 SASEGT. After removal of 2 bases from V and 5 bases from J, the junction contained 10 bases not matched to a gene. The CDR3 has 16 residues. The DNA for the CDR3 is TGTGCCAGCAGTGAAATTGGGGGAGGGCCTCAAGATACGCAGTATTTT. This sequence encodes CASSEIGGGPQDTQYF.

The chain couples TRBV2 to TRBJ2-3, with D tentatively TRBD2 (6 bases). Germline CDR1 SNHLY, CDR2 FYNNEI. Trimming stripped 8 bases from V and 3 bases from J, with 18 bases between. This CDR3 contains 15 residues. This CDR3 is CASAEELAPTDTQYF. CDR3 DNA sequence: TGTGCCAGCGCCGAGGAACTAGCTCCAACAGATACGCAGTATTTT.

The chain combines TRBV15 with TRBJ2-5, with TRBD2 identical over 10 bases. The J call may be in error: the DNA end matches TRBJ2-7 better. The V gene's germline CDR1 is LNHNV and CDR2 YYDKDF (reference sequence). The CDR3 consists of 15 residues. As DNA, the CDR3 is TGTGCCACCAGCAGAGGGCTAGCGGGGGCCTACGAGCAGTACTTC. Translation gives CATSRGLAGAYEQYF.

This chain joins TRBV30 and TRBJ2-7; 7 nucleotides agree with TRBD2. The CDR3 has 12 residues. CDR1 is GTSNPN, CDR2 SVGIG, per germline (reference sequence). Here the CDR3 reads CAGGTTSYEQYF. The CDR3 nucleotides read TGTGCGGGGGGGACTACCTCCTACGAGCAGTACTTC.

The chain has TRBV28 and TRBJ2-7, with D perhaps TRBD1 (6 bases). Germline-derived CDR1 and CDR2 are MDHEN and SYDVKM. Trimming pared 4 bases from V and 3 bases from J, leaving 19 bases between. The CDR3 has 16 residues. This chain's CDR3 is CASSSPQGGSIYEQYF. The CDR3 coding sequence is TGTGCCAGCAGTTCACCGCAAGGGGGATCGATCTACGAGCAGTACTTC.

The V gene is TRBV5-4, the J gene TRBJ2-1; 13 nucleotides align to TRBD2. V shed 1 base, J shed 6 bases, and the junction held 4 bases outside the gene matches. CDR1 and CDR2 from the germline V gene are SGHNT and YYREEE (reference sequence). The length of the CDR3 is 16 residues. Here the CDR3 DNA reads TGTGCCAGCAGCTTGAGGACTAGCGGGAGTTCCAATGAGCAGTTCTTC. Protein product: CASSLRTSGSSNEQFF.

The chain joins TRBV21-1 to TRBJ1-2; TRBD1, as called in the table, went unchecked against the DNA. TRBV21-1 is a pseudogene segment. This CDR3 contains 12 residues. CDR3 protein: CASRRQAHGYTF. The DNA of the CDR3 is TGTGCCAGCAGGCGACAGGCACACGGCTACACCTTC.